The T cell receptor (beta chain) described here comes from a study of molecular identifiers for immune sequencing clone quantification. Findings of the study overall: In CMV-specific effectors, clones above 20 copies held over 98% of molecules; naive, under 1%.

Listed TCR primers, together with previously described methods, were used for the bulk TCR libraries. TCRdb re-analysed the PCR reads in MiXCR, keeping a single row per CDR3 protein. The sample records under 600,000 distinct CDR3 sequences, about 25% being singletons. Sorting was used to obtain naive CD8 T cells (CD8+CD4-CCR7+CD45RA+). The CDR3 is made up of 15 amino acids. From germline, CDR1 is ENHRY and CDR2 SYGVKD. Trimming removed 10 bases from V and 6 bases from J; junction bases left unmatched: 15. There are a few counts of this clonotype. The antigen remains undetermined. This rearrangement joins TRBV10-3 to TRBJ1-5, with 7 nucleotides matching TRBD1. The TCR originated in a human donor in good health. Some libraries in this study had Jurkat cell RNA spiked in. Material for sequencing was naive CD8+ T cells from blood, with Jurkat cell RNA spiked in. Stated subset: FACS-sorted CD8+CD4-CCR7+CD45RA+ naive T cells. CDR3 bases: TGTGCCACTAGGGACAGCCAGGTGGGCGGTCAGCCCCAGCATTTT. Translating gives CATRDSQVGGQPQHF.